This entry lists 2 T cell receptor beta chains sequenced from one sample in a study of T cells in Graves' hyperthyroidism and ophthalmopathy. The investigators amplified TCR beta CDR3 regions from RNA transcripts. RT-PCR in the first round (using the HTBI primer set) targeted the TCR CDR3. Each CDR3 protein is one row after TCRdb ran MiXCR on the multiplex PCR reads. Seen here are more than 350,000 distinct CDR3 sequences, approximately 16% observed once, and the top ten hold approximately 19%. The material sequenced was blood. These receptors came from a woman between 55 and 75 years old with Graves' ophthalmopathy.

This clonotype has a count of ten or more. V usage is TRBV28 and J usage is TRBJ1-5; D gene uncertain. Germline V gene data show CDR1 as MDHEN and CDR2 as SYDVKM. The CDR3 spans 16 residues. Trimming took 10 bases from V and 2 from J, leaving 21 bases between them. The CDR3 reads CATFTHGSLGNQPQHF. CDR3 in DNA: TGTGCCACCTTCACTCACGGGAGCCTGGGCAATCAGCCCCAGCATTTT. Full variable domain (missing parts from reference TRBV28 and TRBJ1-5): DVKVTQSSRYLVKRTGEKVFLECVQDMDHENMFWYRQDPGLGLRLIYFSYDVKMKEKGDIPEGYSVSREKKERFSLILESASTNQTSMYLCATFTHGSLGNQPQHFGDGTRLSIL.

This clonotype has ten or more counts. This chain links TRBV7-9 with TRBJ1-6; D unresolved. Germline lookup yields CDR1 SEHNR and CDR2 FQNEAQ (reference sequence). V lost 3 bases to trimming and J lost 13 bases, with 13 bases between them. This CDR3 region has 13 residues. CDR3 residues: CASSLADIAPLHF. CDR3 DNA sequence: TGTGCCAGCAGCTTGGCAGACATAGCGCCCCTCCACTTT. Filled out from reference TRBV7-9 and TRBJ1-6, the complete variable domain reads DTGVSQNPRHKITKRGQNVTFRCDPISEHNRLYWYRQTLGQGPEFLTYFQNEAQLEKSRLLSDRFSAERPKGSFSTLEIQRTEQGDSAMYLCASSLADIAPLHFGNGTRLTVT.